This T cell receptor (beta chain) was profiled in a study of blood T cell repertoires in COVID-19 (TCRdb year 2020). Background for the entire study: The collaborator samples originated in the United States, Italy and Spain and spanned the acute and convalescent phases of COVID-19. The material from the prospective study consisted of cDNA or gDNA derived from T cells, B-cell-depleted T cells, or PBMCs. The dataset comprised deeply sampled blood TCRbeta repertoires from subjects exposed to, actively infected with, or recovered from COVID-19. A freely available public database, intended as a resource for researchers studying the immune response to SARS-CoV-2, is where the repertoires were released. The samples were drawn from the first 160 participants of the ongoing ImmuneRACE study and from under 1,500 subjects provided by 6 global collaborators. Nearly every sample came with metadata listing a de-identified subject ID, COVID-19 status, age in years and sex. HLA class I and class II types, where available, came from metadata supplied by the sample provider rather than from assay-based typing. What the authors observed across the whole study: How much clinical and demographic metadata was included differed by source and by participant, and the metadata was provided uncurated.

The immunoSEQ Assay, a bias-controlled multiplex PCR, was used to amplify TCRbeta CDR3 regions from genomic DNA. In the paper's pipeline: The number of nucleated cells in each sample was estimated from the amplification of reference gene primers within the assay. To quantify the absolute abundance of each unique TCRbeta CDR3 rearrangement, sequence reads were collapsed and filtered. For each sample, productive Simpson clonality was calculated by taking the square root of Simpson's diversity index across productive rearrangements. Sourced from immuneACCESS, this table was stored by TCRdb with only in-frame sequences that have V and J called. A share of the clones is absent; for the studies checked, an unresolved V gene accounts for under half, and the remainder has no known explanation. The DNA gave D and trimming, while V, J and clone size come from that table. The sample table holds some 450,000 clones, of which around 90% were seen once. 0.75% to 0.85% of the sample is held by the ten biggest clonotypes.

Comment on this clone: Its target antigen remains unknown. Base qualities are not provided; no much larger clone lies one nucleotide away.

One collaborating source in Seattle enrolled patients during active infection and followed them longitudinally through the course of disease. Whole blood was collected in K2EDTA tubes by collaborating institutions according to the institutions' own protocols. For TCRbeta analysis, collaborator samples were shipped as frozen whole blood, as isolated PBMCs, or as DNA extracted from either sample type. Germline trimming: 2 bases from V, 1 base from J; junction bases outside gene matches: 4. The CDR3 runs 17 amino acids, cysteine and phenylalanine included. Only the CDR3 region is kept as DNA, spanning 51 bases read in frame from base 1. Per the germline V gene (reference sequence), SGHNT is the CDR1 and YYREEE is the CDR2.

This chain is built from TRBV5-4 and TRBJ2-5; 14 junctional bases match TRBD2. The sequence was collected from a man aged 18 to 30 with COVID-19, enrolled during active disease. Source material: peripheral blood. The DNA sequence is as follows: TGTGCCAGCAGCTTTGCCGGGACTAGCGGGGGCCAAGAGACCCAGTACTTC. Translated, this gives CASSFAGTSGGQETQYF.